Below, 4 T cell receptor beta chains from the same sample are listed, as sequenced in a study of cytomegalovirus exposure and HLA in healthy donors. 60 Vbeta and 13 Jbeta primers were used in PCR. The protocol was immunoSEQ multiplex PCR, while the TCRdb copy is restricted to in-frame clones and leaves out a portion. In the table there are 160,000 or so clones, 75% to 90% of which are singletons. The sequenced material came from PBMCs. Receptors originate from a woman aged 18-30 years in good health and CMV-seronegative.

The chain employs TRBV12-5 and TRBJ2-4, with 7 bases matching TRBD1. The CDR3 is made up of 17 amino acids. Germline CDR1 is LGHNT and CDR2 is FRNRAP. The V segment lost 4 bases and the J segment 7 bases; nucleotides outside the gene matches: 16. CDR3 DNA: TGTGCTAGTGGTTCCATCCCATCAGACAGGGTTGCGAACATTCAGTACTTC. Translating it yields CASGSIPSDRVANIQYF.

The chain carries TRBV15 and TRBJ2-5; D is unresolved. Germline values: CDR1 LNHNV, CDR2 YYDKDF (reference sequence). V was pared by 10 bases and J by 11 bases, with 17 bases between. This CDR3 comprises 11 residues. CDR3 nucleotides: TGTGCCATTTCAGCAGGATCGAAGCAGTACTTC. Amino acids: CAISAGSKQYF.

This clone was observed a few times. The V gene is TRBV18, the J gene TRBJ1-4; 8 bases align to TRBD1. The CDR3 length is 18 residues. Germline loops: CDR1 KGHSH, CDR2 LQKENI. V gave up 3 bases and J gave up 0 bases; unmatched junction bases: 9. The CDR3 DNA is TGTGCCAGCTCACCTAACAACCCGACAGGGGCAACTAATGAAAAACTGTTTTTT. Its translation is CASSPNNPTGATNEKLFF.

The CDR3 loop is CASSESGQTYGYTF. In DNA form, the CDR3 reads TGCGCCAGCAGTGAGTCAGGACAGACTTATGGCTACACCTTC. This chain connects TRBV10-1 to TRBJ1-2, with D possibly being TRBD1 (6 bases). Between the trimmed V and J ends, which lost 0 bases and 5 bases, there was a span of 10 bases. Germline V gene data show CDR1 as WNHNN and CDR2 as SYGVQD (reference sequence). The CDR3 extends over 14 amino acids.